This T cell receptor (beta chain) was observed in a study of CD8+ T cells in alopecia areata listed by TCRdb under 2018. Broadly, across the study: Treated patients were enrolled in an open-label pilot trial of oral tofacitinib, 5 to 10 mg twice daily, for moderate-to-severe alopecia areata. Patients received tofacitinib for 6 to 18 months and were then followed off drug for 6 months to check for delayed response and recurrence. In both human patients and the C3H/HeJ mouse model, the study applied high-throughput TCRbeta sequencing to look at T cell clonal expansion in alopecia areata. Human TCRbeta sequencing covered scalp tissue and sorted CD4+ and CD8+ peripheral blood T cells from patchy and totalis/universalis alopecia areata patients and healthy controls. Biopsies were taken from tofacitinib-treated patients at baseline and at 4 and 24 weeks of treatment, and a later scalp biopsy was taken in several of the tofacitinib-treated patients. Scalp clonality was compared across normal scalp (n=4), patchy alopecia areata scalp (n=8), and alopecia totalis/universalis scalp (n=8). RNA came from the PAXgene miRNA kit for fixed scalp, the miRNeasy kit for PBMCs, and the RNeasy kit for mouse skin. TCRbeta CDR3 regions were amplified by immunoSEQ multiplex PCR with 35 Vbeta forward and 13 Jbeta reverse primers.

In the paper's terms, the time point label means: baseline before oral tofacitinib. Lesional scalp punch biopsies and peripheral blood were obtained from alopecia areata patients. PBMCs were isolated by density centrifugation and stained for CD3, CD4 and CD8, and CD4+ and CD8+ T cells were sorted on a FACSAria. CDR1 and CDR2, per the germline V gene, are MDHEN and SYDVKM. Relative to germline, V is 5 bases shorter and J is 4 bases shorter, with 20 bases between their ends. The CDR3 contains 16 residues, cysteine and phenylalanine counted. The retained sequence is limited to the CDR3, 48 bases, with the frame set at the first base. Results and caveats for the whole study, not just this receptor: Compared with mice, TCR sequences shared between patients were less clear, possibly partly because of HLA diversity across the patient population. Resident alphabeta T cells in normal human skin are also sequenced, complicating scalp TCR repertoire analysis, unlike mouse skin dominated by gammadelta T cells. Compared with normal scalp, lesional scalp, particularly in alopecia totalis/universalis, had higher clonality and more expanded CD8+ clones, which suggests antigenic drive.

Libraries were prepared through the immunoSEQ multiplex PCR assay. RNA was extracted from all samples and reverse transcribed into cDNA, which served as template for TCR sequencing. First-strand cDNA was synthesized with SuperScript III using a 2:1 mix of oligo-dT and random hexamers. A synthetic immune receptor repertoire was used to gauge amplification bias, and whatever bias remained was removed computationally. The original methods were these. Raw reads were preprocessed to remove errors, and CDR3 was defined according to IMGT conventions as the region from the conserved cysteine to phenylalanine. Clonality was calculated as 1 minus Shannon entropy normalized by log2 of the number of productive unique TCRs. CD4 or CD8 identity of scalp clones was inferred by cross-referencing scalp TCRbeta sequences with sorted blood CD4 and CD8 repertoires. TCRdb holds this immuneACCESS table with in-frame rearrangements only. Some clones are missing; in checked studies, unresolved V genes explain under half, and the rest has no known cause. V and J calls and clone size come straight from that table; D and trimming were deduced from the DNA. In all, the sample holds 150,000 to 200,000 clones, and 50% to 60% of those were seen once. About 14% of the sample is held by the ten biggest clonotypes.

With respect to this clone: Its antigen remains unidentified. Base quality data are lacking; no much larger clone is found one base away.

Specimen: CD4+ T cells sorted from blood, collected at week 0. This TCR came from a human donor with alopecia areata. The rearranged segments are TRBV28 and TRBJ2-5; the D call could be TRBD1 or TRBD2, with each sharing 6 bases. The CDR3 amino acid sequence is: CASSPVRGARRETQYF. Here is the DNA: TGTGCCAGCAGTCCCGTGAGGGGGGCTAGGAGAGAGACCCAGTACTTC.